Below, 30 T cell receptor beta chains from the same sample are listed, as sequenced in a study of T cell responses to AZD1222 COVID-19 vaccine. TCRdb's table, derived via immunoSEQ multiplex PCR, lists solely in-frame clones and lacks some. The data show fewer than 95,000 clones, with approximately 90% seen just once and roughly 8% held by the top ten. This specimen was peripheral blood, taken 28 days after the second AZD1222 dose. Source of these receptors: an adult who received the AZD1222 COVID-19 vaccine.

The genes are TRBV7-8 and TRBJ2-1; the match to TRBD2 covers 7 bases. V dropped 1 base and J dropped 0; count of bases not matched to a gene: 18. Germline V gene data show CDR1 as SGHVS and CDR2 as FQNEAQ. The CDR3 length is 21 residues. In DNA, the CDR3 is TGTGCCAGCAGCTTAGTTTTTTTCATCTCGGTCGGGAGGAGCTCCTACAATGAGCAGTTCTTC. Its translation: CASSLVFFISVGRSSYNEQFF.

The V gene is TRBV6-2 or TRBV6-3, the J gene TRBJ1-6, with D unresolved. CDR3 length: 13 residues. CDR1 and CDR2 from the germline V gene are MNHEY and SVGEGT. The V gene lost 5 bases and the J gene lost 7 bases, with 9 bases spanning the gap. The CDR3 region is CASSITENSPLHF. As DNA, the CDR3 is TGTGCCAGCAGTATTACGGAGAATTCACCCCTCCACTTT.

V usage is TRBV15 and J usage is TRBJ1-4; D is unresolved. The germline V gene encodes CDR1 LNHNV and CDR2 YYDKDF (reference sequence). The CDR3 sequence is 16 residues long. V dropped 5 bases and J dropped 7 bases, with 20 bases sitting between them. The CDR3 reads CATSSGGIRLSEKLFF. DNA for the CDR3: TGTGCCACCAGCTCAGGAGGTATCAGGCTAAGTGAAAAACTGTTTTTT.

This chain links TRBV2 with TRBJ2-1; TRBD2 matches at 9 bases. The CDR3 is made up of 13 amino acids. Unmatched junction bases numbered 4, after V lost 6 bases and J lost 7 bases. Germline CDR1 reads SNHLY; CDR2 reads FYNNEI. Here the CDR3 DNA reads TGTGCCAGCAGCCTGAGCGGGAGGAATGAGCAGTTCTTC. Protein sequence: CASSLSGRNEQFF.

Written as DNA, the CDR3 is TGTGCCAGCAGCCGCCCCGGGACAGGGCTCGAAAAACTGTTTTTT. It codes for CASSRPGTGLEKLFF. The J gene is TRBJ1-4, the V gene TRBV6-5; 9 bases align to TRBD1. V dropped 6 bases and J dropped 8; count of bases not matched to a gene: 10. The germline CDR1 and CDR2 sequences are MNHEY and SVGAGI. The CDR3 spans 15 residues.

This chain links TRBV7-9 with TRBJ2-1; the D gene is possibly TRBD1 (6 bases). CDR1 is SEHNR and CDR2 is FQNEAQ in the germline V gene (reference sequence). This CDR3 is built from 13 residues. The V and J ends lost 5 bases and 9 bases respectively, with 14 bases between them. CDR3 DNA: TGTGCCAGCAGCGCAAATACAGGGTCTGAGCAGTTCTTC. This sequence encodes CASSANTGSEQFF.

The chain joins TRBV30 to TRBJ1-1; D unresolved. This CDR3 spans 15 amino acids. Germline V gene sequence: CDR1 GTSNPN, CDR2 SVGIG (reference sequence). V was clipped by 0 bases and J by 3 bases, with 14 bases between them. In DNA, the CDR3 is TGTGCCTGGAGTGTACTGGCCTCCCGGGACACTGAAGCTTTCTTT. Its translation: CAWSVLASRDTEAFF.

This clone was found once. This chain uses TRBV7-8 with TRBJ2-2; D could derive from TRBD1 or TRBD2 (5 bases each). V was pared by 1 base and J by 5 bases, with 11 bases between. Germline V lookup: CDR1 SGHVS, CDR2 FQNEAQ. This CDR3 is 15 amino acids long. The CDR3 nucleotides are TGTGCCAGCAGCTTAGTGGTTGAGGGGACCGGGGAGCTGTTTTTT. Translated: CASSLVVEGTGELFF.

The gene calls are TRBV5-4 and TRBJ2-3, with D unclear. CDR1 is SGHNT, CDR2 YYREEE, per germline (reference sequence). This CDR3 comprises 18 residues. V lost 0 bases and J lost 0, with 17 bases in between. The CDR3 coding sequence is TGTGCCAGCAGCTTGGTTGGACGCAGATCCTCTAGCACAGATACGCAGTATTTT. Amino acid sequence: CASSLVGRRSSSTDTQYF.

The J gene is TRBJ1-2, the V gene TRBV19; weak D call: TRBD1 (6 bases). This CDR3 contains 16 residues. V dropped 3 bases and J dropped 2 bases, with 16 bases sitting between them. CDR1 LNHDA and CDR2 SQIVND come from the germline V gene (reference sequence). The CDR3 sequence: CASSMQSRGSNYGYTF. DNA of the CDR3: TGTGCCAGTAGTATGCAATCCAGGGGATCCAACTATGGCTACACCTTC.

The V gene is TRBV12-3 or TRBV12-4, the J gene TRBJ2-3; TRBD1 is a possible D gene (5 bases). Trimming took off 3 bases at V and 4 bases at J, with 8 bases between the two ends. The CDR3 consists of 13 residues. Here the CDR3 reads CASSFQGADTQYF. In nucleotides, the CDR3 is TGTGCCAGCAGTTTTCAGGGCGCAGATACGCAGTATTTT.

This chain connects TRBV6-5 to TRBJ2-7, with D uncertain. The CDR3 has 15 amino acids. Germline V CDR1 and CDR2: MNHEY, SVGAGI. The V end was cut by 2 bases, the J end by 6 bases, with 17 bases between. CDR3 in amino acids: CASSYQRTRHGEQYF. CDR3 DNA sequence: TGTGCCAGCAGTTACCAACGCACCAGGCACGGCGAGCAGTACTTC.

This chain uses TRBV27 with TRBJ2-1; 11 bases are shared with TRBD2. The CDR3 sequence is 18 residues long. The junction had 11 bases not matched to a gene; V was cut back by 1 base and J by 6 bases. The germline V gene encodes CDR1 MNHEY and CDR2 SMNVEV (reference sequence). The CDR3 DNA reads TGTGCCAGCAGTTTATTTTCTTTTGGGCTAGCGGGAGGCAATGAGCAGTTCTTC. The encoded protein is CASSLFSFGLAGGNEQFF.

The rearrangement joins TRBV5-1 to TRBJ1-2, with TRBD1 matching 7 bases. Germline CDR1 SGHRS, CDR2 YFSETQ. CDR3 length: 14 amino acids. With V trimmed by 0 bases and J by 7 bases, 6 bases remained unmatched. CDR3 sequence reads: CASSLAGTATGYTF. As DNA, the CDR3 is TGCGCCAGCAGCTTGGCCGGGACAGCCACTGGCTACACCTTC.

J is TRBJ2-2 and V is TRBV5-5; D unclear. The CDR3 has 15 amino acids. The ends were cut back, 4 bases at V and 2 bases at J, with 12 bases in the middle. Germline V gene sequence: CDR1 SGHKS, CDR2 YYEKEE (reference sequence). This chain's CDR3 is CASSLLADNTGELFF. The CDR3, as DNA: TGTGCCAGCAGCCTTTTAGCTGATAACACCGGGGAGCTGTTTTTT.

The rearrangement joins TRBV3-1 (or the pseudogene TRBV3-2) to TRBJ1-6; possibly TRBD1 for D (5 bases). Trimming removed 1 base from V and 9 bases from J, with 10 bases in between. There are 14 residues in the CDR3. In germline, CDR1 is LGHDT, CDR2 YNNKEL (reference sequence). Here the CDR3 reads CASSQVPRVSPLHF. The CDR3, as DNA: TGTGCCAGCAGCCAAGTTCCCAGGGTTTCACCCCTCCACTTT.

In this sample, this clone turned up once. The chain uses TRBV7-8 and TRBJ2-1, with D perhaps TRBD2 (5 bases). The CDR3 sequence is 16 residues long. The germline gives CDR1 SGHVS, CDR2 FQNEAQ. The germline V and J ends were trimmed by 1 base and 4 bases, with 14 bases remaining between them. The CDR3 nucleotides are TGTGCCAGCAGCTTAGTGCGAGGGCCGGGGTACAATGAGCAGTTCTTC. Translated: CASSLVRGPGYNEQFF.

Remarks on this clone: The junction shows a germline mismatch at one end, possibly a read error. The chain combines TRBV6-2 or TRBV6-3 with TRBJ2-3; the match to TRBD2 covers 15 bases. Germline CDR1 and CDR2: MNHEY and SVGEGT. The CDR3 spans 14 residues. This CDR3 is CASSYPGTSGRIHF. The DNA for the CDR3 is TGTGCCAGCAGTTACCCTGGGACTAGCGGGAGGATACATTTT.

V is TRBV27 and J is TRBJ1-6; D is unclear. From germline, CDR1 is MNHEY and CDR2 SMNVEV (reference sequence). V gave up 3 bases and J gave up 8 bases, with 8 bases separating them. The CDR3 is 13 amino acids. Here the CDR3 DNA reads TGTGCCAGCAGTTTGTATTCGGATTCACCCCTCCACTTT. Translating it yields CASSLYSDSPLHF.

This chain uses TRBV6-2 or TRBV6-3 with TRBJ2-1, with a tentative D call TRBD2 (5 bases). Trimming cost V 0 bases and J 8 bases, with 11 bases left between them. Germline values: CDR1 MNHEY, CDR2 SVGEGT. The CDR3 sequence is 14 residues long. CDR3 sequence (DNA): TGTGCCAGCAGTTACTCCAACGGAGGTCATGAGCAGTTCTTC. As protein: CASSYSNGGHEQFF.

This chain links TRBV28 with TRBJ1-5, with TRBD1 as a possible D gene (5 bases). This CDR3 contains 13 residues. Germline V CDR1 and CDR2: MDHEN, SYDVKM. V lost 8 bases to trimming and J lost 1 base, with 9 bases between them. DNA for the CDR3: TGTGCCAGCGGGGGGGGAAGCAATCAGCCCCAGCATTTT. It specifies CASGGGSNQPQHF.

V gene TRBV6-5 combines with J gene TRBJ2-7; D ambiguous. V was shortened by 2 bases and J by 2 bases, with 13 bases between the two germline ends. The CDR3 totals 15 residues. Germline loops: CDR1 MNHEY, CDR2 SVGAGI. The CDR3 DNA sequence: TGTGCCAGCAGTTACGGGAAGGGCCAGACCTACGAGCAGTACTTC. Its translation is CASSYGKGQTYEQYF.

The chain links TRBV5-1 to TRBJ2-7; 11 bases match TRBD1. Per germline, CDR1 SGHRS and CDR2 YFSETQ. This CDR3 is built from 15 residues. The J segment lost 6 bases and the V segment lost 3 bases, leaving 8 bases of the junction unmatched. The CDR3: CASSSVGTGGSEQYF. The DNA for the CDR3 is TGCGCCAGCAGCTCGGTGGGGACAGGGGGAAGCGAGCAGTACTTC.

This clone has just one count. V and J are TRBV28 and TRBJ1-1; 8 nucleotides line up with TRBD1. The V gene's germline CDR1 is MDHEN and CDR2 SYDVKM. V shed 8 bases and J 1 base; nucleotides not matched to a gene: 12. The CDR3 extends over 16 amino acids. The CDR3 loop is CASGTRTGLGNTEAFF. The CDR3 bases are TGTGCCAGCGGTACTAGGACAGGGCTTGGGAACACTGAAGCTTTCTTT.

The chain links TRBV7-3 to TRBJ2-2; TRBD2 might be the D (6 bases). In germline, CDR1 is SGHTA, CDR2 FQGTGA. V was trimmed by 8 bases and J by 3 bases, leaving 10 bases between them. The CDR3 runs 13 residues. The DNA of the CDR3 is TGTGCCAGCTCTCGGGAGTACACCGGGGAGCTGTTTTTT. It encodes CASSREYTGELFF.

This clone was seen a few times. The chain is built from TRBV29-1 and TRBJ2-2; D unclear. Germline V gives CDR1 SQVTM, CDR2 ANQGSEA. Trimming shortened V by 1 base and J by 1 base, and 7 bases separated the two germline ends. CDR3 length: 14 residues. DNA for the CDR3: TGCAGCGTTGAAGCGCCAGGGAACACCGGGGAGCTGTTTTTT. Amino acid sequence: CSVEAPGNTGELFF.

This chain connects TRBV28 to TRBJ2-7; D is perhaps TRBD1 (6 bases). This CDR3 has 16 amino acids. From germline, CDR1 is MDHEN and CDR2 SYDVKM. V lost 4 bases, J lost 5 bases, and 21 bases lay in between. CDR3 region: CASSSPSTQGTDEQYF. CDR3 nucleotide sequence: TGTGCCAGCAGTTCTCCTTCCACACAGGGTACGGACGAGCAGTACTTC.

The gene calls are TRBV19 and TRBJ2-5; 8 bases agree with TRBD2. Germline V lookup: CDR1 LNHDA, CDR2 SQIVND (reference sequence). Trimming took 7 bases from V and 4 from J; bases not matched to a gene: 2. The CDR3 is made up of 12 amino acids. This chain's CDR3 is CASNGRGETQYF. The CDR3, as DNA: TGTGCCAGTAACGGGAGGGGAGAGACCCAGTACTTC.

V and J are TRBV5-8 and TRBJ2-7; TRBD1 agrees at 8 bases. The V gene's germline CDR1 is SGHTS and CDR2 YDEGEE. The CDR3 has 15 amino acids. Unmatched junction bases numbered 10, after V lost 4 bases and J lost 4 bases. CDR3 DNA sequence: TGTGCCAGCAGCAACGGACAGGGTTTTATTTACGAGCAGTACTTC. It encodes CASSNGQGFIYEQYF.

This chain links TRBV7-9 with TRBJ2-1, with D possibly being TRBD2 (5 bases). Looked up from germline, CDR1 is SEHNR and CDR2 is FQNEAQ (reference sequence). V dropped 4 bases and J dropped 5 bases, with 15 bases sitting between them. The CDR3 is made up of 15 amino acids. CDR3 amino acids: CASSSRVAGHNEQFF. Written as DNA, the CDR3 is TGTGCCAGCAGCTCTAGGGTGGCGGGTCACAATGAGCAGTTCTTC.